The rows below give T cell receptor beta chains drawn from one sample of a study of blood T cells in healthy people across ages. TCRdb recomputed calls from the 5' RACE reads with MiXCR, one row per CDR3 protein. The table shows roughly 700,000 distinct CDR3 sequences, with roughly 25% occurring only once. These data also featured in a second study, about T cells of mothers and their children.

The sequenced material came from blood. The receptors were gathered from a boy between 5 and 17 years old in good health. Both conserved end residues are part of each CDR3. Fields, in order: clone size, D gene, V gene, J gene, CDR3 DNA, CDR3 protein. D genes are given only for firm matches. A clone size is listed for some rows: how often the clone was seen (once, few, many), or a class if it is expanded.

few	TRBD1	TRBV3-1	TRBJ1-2	TGTGCCAGCAGTTACGACAGGGGAACAGATGGCTACACCTTC	CASSYDRGTDGYTF
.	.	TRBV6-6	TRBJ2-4	TGTGCCACCCTTCCCGTAGCGGTAGCCAAAAACATTCAGTACTTC	CATLPVAVAKNIQYF
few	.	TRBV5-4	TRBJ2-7	TGTGCCAGCAGCTCTCGGGACAAAACCTACGAGCAGTACTTC	CASSSRDKTYEQYF
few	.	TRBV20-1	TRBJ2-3	TGCAGTGCCATAACCGACACAGATACGCAGTATTTT	CSAITDTDTQYF
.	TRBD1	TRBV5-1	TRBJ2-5	TGCGCCAGCAGCTTTCAGACCGGGACAGGTCTGGAGACCCAGTACTTC	CASSFQTGTGLETQYF
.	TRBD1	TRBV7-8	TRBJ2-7	TGTGCCAGCAGCTCCCCGCGTAGGGGGCTTTTCGAGCAGTACTTC	CASSSPRRGLFEQYF
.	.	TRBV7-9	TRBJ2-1	TGTGCCAGCAGCCACCTTAGCGCCAACAATGAGCAGTTCTTC	CASSHLSANNEQFF
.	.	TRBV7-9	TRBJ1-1	TGTGCCAGCAGACCGACAGCGGACCTTGTTCTTAATGAAGCCTTCTTT	CASRPTADLVLNEAFF
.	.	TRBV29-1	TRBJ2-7	TGCAGCGTTGAACAGGGAATTAACGAGCAGTACTTC	CSVEQGINEQYF
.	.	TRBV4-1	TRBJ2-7	TGCGCCAGCAGCCCCGGGGCCTCCGAGGCCTACGAGCAGTACTTC	CASSPGASEAYEQYF
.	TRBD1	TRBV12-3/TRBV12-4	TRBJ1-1	TGTGCCAGCAGCGGGACAGAAAACACTGAAGCTTTCTTT	CASSGTENTEAFF
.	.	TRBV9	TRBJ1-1	TGTGCCAGCAGCGCGGTTGGGGGCCAATCCACTGAAGCTTTCTTT	CASSAVGGQSTEAFF
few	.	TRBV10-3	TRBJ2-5	TGTGCCATCAGTGAGTCGAACAGGGAACAAGAGACCCAGTACTTC	CAISESNREQETQYF
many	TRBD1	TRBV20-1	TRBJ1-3	TGCAGTGCTAGCCCGACAGGGATCGGAAACACCATATATTTT	CSASPTGIGNTIYF
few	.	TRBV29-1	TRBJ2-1	TGCAGCGTAGAACAGGGAGACGAGCAGTTCTTC	CSVEQGDEQFF
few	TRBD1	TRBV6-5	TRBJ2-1	TGTGCCAGCGGCCGGACAGGGGTGGATGAGCAGTTCTTC	CASGRTGVDEQFF